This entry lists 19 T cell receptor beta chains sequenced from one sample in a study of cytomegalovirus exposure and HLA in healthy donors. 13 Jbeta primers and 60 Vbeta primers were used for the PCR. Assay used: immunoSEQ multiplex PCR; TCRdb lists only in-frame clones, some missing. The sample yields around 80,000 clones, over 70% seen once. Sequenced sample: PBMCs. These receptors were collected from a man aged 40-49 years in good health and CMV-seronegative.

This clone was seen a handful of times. Written as DNA, the CDR3 is TGTGCCAGCAGTTACGGACAGGGCAACGGCTACACCTTC. Amino acid sequence: CASSYGQGNGYTF. This chain links TRBV6-6 with TRBJ1-2; 8 bases are shared with TRBD1. CDR1 is MNHNY and CDR2 is SVGAGI in the germline V gene (reference sequence). This CDR3 contains 13 residues. Unmatched junction bases numbered 4, after V lost 2 bases and J lost 8 bases.

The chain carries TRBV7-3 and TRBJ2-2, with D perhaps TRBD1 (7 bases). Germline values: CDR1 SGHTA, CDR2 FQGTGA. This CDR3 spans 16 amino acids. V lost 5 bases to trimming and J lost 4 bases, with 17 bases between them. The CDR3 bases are TGTGCCAGCAGCGCCCGACAGGGAGGTGTCACCGGGGAGCTGTTTTTT. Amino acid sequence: CASSARQGGVTGELFF.

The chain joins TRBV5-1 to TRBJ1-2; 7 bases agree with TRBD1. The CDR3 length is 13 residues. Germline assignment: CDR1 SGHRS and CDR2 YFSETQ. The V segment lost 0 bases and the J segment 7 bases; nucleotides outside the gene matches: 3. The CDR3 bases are TGCGCCAGCAGCTTGGAAGGGGGCTTTGGCTACACCTTC. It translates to CASSLEGGFGYTF.

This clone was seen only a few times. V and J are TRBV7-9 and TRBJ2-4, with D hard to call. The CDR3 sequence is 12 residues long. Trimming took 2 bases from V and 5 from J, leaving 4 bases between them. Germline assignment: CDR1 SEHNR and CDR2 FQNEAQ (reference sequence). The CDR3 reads CASSLSENIQYF. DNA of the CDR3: TGTGCCAGCAGCTTATCCGAAAACATTCAGTACTTC.

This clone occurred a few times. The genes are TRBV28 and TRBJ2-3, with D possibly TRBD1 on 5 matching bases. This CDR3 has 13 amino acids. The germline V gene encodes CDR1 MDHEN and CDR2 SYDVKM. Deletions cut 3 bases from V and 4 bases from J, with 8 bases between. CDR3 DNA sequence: TGTGCCAGCAGTTTTGGACAACCAGATACGCAGTATTTT. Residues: CASSFGQPDTQYF.

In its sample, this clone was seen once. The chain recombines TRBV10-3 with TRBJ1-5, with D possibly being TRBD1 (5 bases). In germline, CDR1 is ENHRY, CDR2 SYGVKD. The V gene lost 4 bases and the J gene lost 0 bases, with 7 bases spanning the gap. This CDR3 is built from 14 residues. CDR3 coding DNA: TGTGCCATCAGTGGGACAAATAGCAATCAGCCCCAGCATTTT. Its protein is CAISGTNSNQPQHF.

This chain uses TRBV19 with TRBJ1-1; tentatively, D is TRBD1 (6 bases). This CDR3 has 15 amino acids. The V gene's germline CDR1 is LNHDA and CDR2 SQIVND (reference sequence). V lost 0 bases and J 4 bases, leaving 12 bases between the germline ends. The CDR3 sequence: CASSIDPRGSTEAFF. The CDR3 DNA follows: TGTGCCAGTAGTATAGACCCCAGGGGATCCACTGAAGCTTTCTTT.

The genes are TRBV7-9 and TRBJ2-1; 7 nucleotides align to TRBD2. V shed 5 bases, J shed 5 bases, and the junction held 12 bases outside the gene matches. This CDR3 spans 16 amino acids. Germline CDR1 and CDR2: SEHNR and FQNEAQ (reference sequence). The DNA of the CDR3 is TGTGCCAGCAGCCCCACGACTAGCCTGACGAACAATGAGCAGTTCTTC. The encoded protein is CASSPTTSLTNNEQFF.

This chain's CDR3 is CASSDRVSNTEAFF. The CDR3 DNA sequence: TGTGCCAGCAGTGACAGGGTTTCTAACACTGAAGCTTTCTTT. This chain links TRBV27 with TRBJ1-1; 7 bases agree with TRBD1. The CDR3 spans 14 residues. The junction had 5 bases not matched to a gene; V was cut back by 5 bases and J by 2 bases. Germline V gene data show CDR1 as MNHEY and CDR2 as SMNVEV (reference sequence).

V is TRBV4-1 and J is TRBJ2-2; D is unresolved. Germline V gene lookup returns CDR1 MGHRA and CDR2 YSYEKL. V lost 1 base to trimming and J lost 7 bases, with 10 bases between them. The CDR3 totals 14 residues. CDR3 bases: TGCGCCAGCAGCCAAGCATCGCGTGGCGGGGAGCTGTTTTTT. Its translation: CASSQASRGGELFF.

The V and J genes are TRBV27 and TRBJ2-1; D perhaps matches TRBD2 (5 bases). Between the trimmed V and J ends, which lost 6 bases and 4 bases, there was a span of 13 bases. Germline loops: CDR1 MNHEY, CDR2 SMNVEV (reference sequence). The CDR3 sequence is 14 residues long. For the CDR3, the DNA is TGTGCCAGCAGGTCGCTAGCTAAGTACAATGAGCAGTTCTTC. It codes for CASRSLAKYNEQFF.

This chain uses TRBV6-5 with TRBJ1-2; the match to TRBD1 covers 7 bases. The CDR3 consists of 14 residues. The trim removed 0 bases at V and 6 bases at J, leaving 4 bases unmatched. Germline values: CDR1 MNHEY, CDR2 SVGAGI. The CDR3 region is CASSYSGGGNGYTF. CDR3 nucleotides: TGTGCCAGCAGTTACTCAGGGGGCGGGAATGGCTACACCTTC.

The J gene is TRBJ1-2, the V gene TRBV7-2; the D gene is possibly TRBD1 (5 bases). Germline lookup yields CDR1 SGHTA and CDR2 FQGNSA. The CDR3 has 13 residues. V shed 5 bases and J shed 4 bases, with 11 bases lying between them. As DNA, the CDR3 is TGTGCCAGCAGCAGCGGGGCTGGCTATGGCTACACCTTC. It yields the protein CASSSGAGYGYTF.

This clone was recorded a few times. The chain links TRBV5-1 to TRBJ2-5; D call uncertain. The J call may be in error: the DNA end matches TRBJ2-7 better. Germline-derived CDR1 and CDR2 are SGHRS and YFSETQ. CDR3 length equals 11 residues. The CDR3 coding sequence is TGCGCCAGCAGCTTGGGCCACGAGCAGTACTTC. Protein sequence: CASSLGHEQYF.

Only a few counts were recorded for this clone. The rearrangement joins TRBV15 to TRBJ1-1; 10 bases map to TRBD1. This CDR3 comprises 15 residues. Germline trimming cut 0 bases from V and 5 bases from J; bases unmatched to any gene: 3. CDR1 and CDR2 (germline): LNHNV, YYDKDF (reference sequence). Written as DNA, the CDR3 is TGTGCCACCAGCAGAGACGGGACAGGGGAAACTGAAGCTTTCTTT. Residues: CATSRDGTGETEAFF.

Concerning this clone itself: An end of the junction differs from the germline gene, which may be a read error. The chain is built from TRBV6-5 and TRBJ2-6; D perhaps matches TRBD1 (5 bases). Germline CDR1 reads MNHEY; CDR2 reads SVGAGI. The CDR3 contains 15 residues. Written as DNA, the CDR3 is TGTGCCAGCAGTTCCCACCAGGCTGGGGCCAACGGCCTGACTTTC. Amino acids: CASSSHQAGANGLTF.

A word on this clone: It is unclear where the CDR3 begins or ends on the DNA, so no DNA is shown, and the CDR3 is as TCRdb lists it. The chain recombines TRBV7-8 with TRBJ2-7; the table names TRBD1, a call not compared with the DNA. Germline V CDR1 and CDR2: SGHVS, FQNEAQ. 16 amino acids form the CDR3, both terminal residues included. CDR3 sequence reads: CASSLVGTGNSPGRNF.

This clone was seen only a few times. As DNA, the CDR3 is TGTGCCAGTAGGAGAACAGTTAGCAATCAGCCCCAGCATTTT. Translated, it gives CASRRTVSNQPQHF. The V gene is TRBV19, the J gene TRBJ1-5, with D unclear. Germline V gives CDR1 LNHDA, CDR2 SQIVND (reference sequence). The CDR3 is 14 amino acids. The ends were cut back, 6 bases at V and 0 bases at J, with 9 bases in the middle.

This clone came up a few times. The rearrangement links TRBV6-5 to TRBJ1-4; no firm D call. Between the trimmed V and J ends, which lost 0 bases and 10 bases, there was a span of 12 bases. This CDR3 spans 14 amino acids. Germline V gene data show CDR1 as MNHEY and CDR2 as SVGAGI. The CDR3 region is CASSYSGEWTKLFF. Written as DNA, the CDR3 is TGTGCCAGCAGTTACTCCGGGGAGTGGACAAAACTGTTTTTT.